These 26 T cell receptor beta chains share one sample of origin, sequenced in a study of blood T cell repertoires in COVID-19. Clones were read by immunoSEQ multiplex PCR, and TCRdb kept only the in-frame ones, dropping some. The repertoire holds 95,000 or so clones, with around 87% as singletons. The sample taken for sequencing was peripheral blood. All receptors derive from a human donor in a cohort sampled during active COVID-19.

The chain links TRBV7-9 to TRBJ2-4, with 13 bases lining up with TRBD2. Germline V CDR1 and CDR2: SEHNR, FQNEAQ (reference sequence). V gave up 2 bases and J gave up 9 bases; unmatched junction bases: 10. CDR3 length equals 17 residues. CDR3 sequence: CASSLITSGGAGGIQYF. The DNA of the CDR3 is TGTGCCAGCAGCTTAATCACTAGCGGGGGGGCCGGTGGCATTCAGTACTTC.

J is TRBJ1-6 and V is TRBV12-5; no clear D gene. V was pared by 6 bases and J by 7 bases, with 4 bases between. This CDR3 has 11 residues. Germline V gene data show CDR1 as LGHNT and CDR2 as FRNRAP. The CDR3 DNA reads as TGTGCTAGTGGCCAGAATTCACCCCTCCACTTT. It codes for CASGQNSPLHF. The full variable domain, rest sourced from reference TRBV12-5 and TRBJ1-6, is DARVTQTPRHKVTEMGQEVTMRCQPILGHNTVFWYRQTMMQGLELLAYFRNRAPLDDSGMPKDRFSAEMPDATLATLKIQPSEPRDSAVYFCASGQNSPLHFGNGTRLTVT.

V is TRBV4-2 and J is TRBJ2-3, with TRBD2 identical over 15 bases. V was pared by 4 bases and J by 4 bases, with 3 bases of the junction left unmatched. CDR1 is LGHNA and CDR2 is YNFKEQ in the germline V gene. The CDR3 contains 16 residues. The DNA for the CDR3 is TGTGCCAGCAGCCGGACTAGCGGGGGGGCCCCAGATACGCAGTATTTT. Translation gives CASSRTSGGAPDTQYF.

The CDR3 DNA reads as TGTGCCAGCAGTTACTCCCACAGGGGATCCTCCTACGAGCAGTACTTC. This translates into CASSYSHRGSSYEQYF. The chain carries TRBV6-2 or TRBV6-3 and TRBJ2-7, with TRBD1 matching 7 bases. The germline CDR1 and CDR2 sequences are MNHEY and SVGEGT. V lost 0 bases and J lost 0; bases outside the gene matches: 5. CDR3 length equals 16 residues.

The sample holds one count of this clone. This chain connects TRBV5-4 to TRBJ2-3, with 10 bases matching TRBD1. The trim removed 4 bases at V and 10 bases at J, leaving 9 bases unmatched. In germline, CDR1 is SGHNT, CDR2 YYREEE (reference sequence). CDR3 length: 14 residues. The chain's CDR3 is CASSPPDRGAAQYF. CDR3 coding DNA: TGTGCCAGCAGCCCACCGGACAGGGGGGCGGCGCAGTATTTT.

The chain employs TRBV7-9 and TRBJ2-3, with 9 bases aligning to TRBD2. Losses at the gene ends were 1 base for V and 3 bases for J; bases not matched to a gene: 2. The CDR3 is 15 amino acids. CDR1 SEHNR and CDR2 FQNEAQ come from the germline V gene (reference sequence). CDR3 in amino acids: CASSLGGGGTDTQYF. For the CDR3, the DNA is TGTGCCAGCAGCTTAGGCGGGGGGGGAACAGATACGCAGTATTTT.

The V call is TRBV12-3 or TRBV12-4, the J call TRBJ1-1; D uncertain. Trimming stripped 2 bases from V and 5 bases from J, with 6 bases between. The CDR3 runs 12 residues. The CDR3 coding sequence is TGTGCCAGCAGTTTAAGGGAGACTGAAGCTTTCTTT. It specifies CASSLRETEAFF.

This chain joins TRBV18 and TRBJ1-2; 8 positions agree with TRBD1. The V segment lost 1 base and the J segment 3 bases; nucleotides outside the gene matches: 10. Germline V CDR1 and CDR2: KGHSH, LQKENI. The CDR3 loop spans 17 amino acids. CDR3 sequence (DNA): TGTGCCAGCTCACCACTGCGATCGGGACAGGCCGACTATGGCTACACCTTC. Amino acids: CASSPLRSGQADYGYTF.

CDR3 region: CAISEGQGPYGYTF. The CDR3 coding sequence is TGTGCCATCAGTGAAGGTCAGGGTCCCTATGGCTACACCTTC. The rearrangement uses TRBV10-3 and TRBJ1-2; tentative D call: TRBD1 (5 bases). The CDR3 is 14 amino acids. Germline CDR1 reads ENHRY; CDR2 reads SYGVKD. Trimming stripped 3 bases from V and 4 bases from J, with 12 bases between.

The rearrangement joins TRBV7-9 to TRBJ2-1; 8 bases match TRBD1. The V segment lost 7 bases and the J segment 6 bases; nucleotides outside the gene matches: 5. The CDR3 is made up of 13 amino acids. Germline CDR1 is SEHNR and CDR2 is FQNEAQ (reference sequence). The CDR3 coding sequence is TGTGCCAGCACCAAAGACAGGGGCAATGAGCAGTTCTTC. Its protein is CASTKDRGNEQFF.

V and J are TRBV2 and TRBJ1-1; the D gene is possibly TRBD1 (6 bases). This CDR3 spans 13 amino acids. CDR1 is SNHLY, CDR2 FYNNEI, per germline. V was trimmed by 6 bases and J by 6 bases, leaving 14 bases between them. The CDR3, as DNA: TGTGCCAGCAGCGGGACATTGGGGGCTGAAGCTTTCTTT. Its translation is CASSGTLGAEAFF.

This chain links TRBV6-5 with TRBJ1-3; maybe TRBD1 (5 bases). The CDR3 runs 12 residues. V was shortened by 6 bases and J by 2 bases, with 5 bases between the two germline ends. Germline V gene lookup returns CDR1 MNHEY and CDR2 SVGAGI. CDR3 in amino acids: CASRGPGNTIYF. CDR3 nucleotide sequence: TGTGCCAGCAGGGGGCCTGGAAACACCATATATTTT.

The gene calls are TRBV9 and TRBJ1-4, with 8 bases that match TRBD1. There are 15 residues in the CDR3. The germline gives CDR1 SGDLS, CDR2 YYNGEE. Losses at the gene ends were 3 bases for V and 5 bases for J; bases not matched to a gene: 6. DNA for the CDR3: TGTGCCAGCAGCGAAGGACAGGGCGGGAATGAAAAACTGTTTTTT. Its protein product is CASSEGQGGNEKLFF.

As to this clone: The junction departs from the called germline gene at one end, perhaps through a read error. J is TRBJ2-5 and V is TRBV7-7; D ambiguous. The CDR3 runs to 13 residues. In germline, CDR1 is SSHAT, CDR2 FNYEAQ (reference sequence). The CDR3 DNA sequence: TGTGCTAGCAGTTTGAACCGAGGAGAGACCCAGTACTTC. It is translated as CASSLNRGETQYF.

V gene TRBV30 combines with J gene TRBJ1-2; the D is unclear. With 3 bases removed from V and 2 bases from J, the gap between germline ends came to 7 bases. Germline V gene data show CDR1 as GTSNPN and CDR2 as SVGIG (reference sequence). The CDR3 has 12 residues. DNA of the CDR3: TGTGCCTGGAGATACGGGAACTATGGCTACACCTTC. It specifies CAWRYGNYGYTF.

V is TRBV5-1 and J is TRBJ1-1; the match to TRBD1 covers 7 bases. Per germline, CDR1 SGHRS and CDR2 YFSETQ. With 4 bases clipped from V and 1 base from J, the junction kept 4 bases outside the gene matches. The CDR3 length is 14 residues. The CDR3 is CASSKGTANTEAFF. The DNA of the CDR3 is TGCGCCAGCAGCAAGGGGACAGCGAACACTGAAGCTTTCTTT.

The chain joins TRBV12-3 or TRBV12-4 to TRBJ1-1, with 8 bases matching TRBD1. The CDR3 covers 13 residues. Trimming at V came to 6 bases and at J to 6 bases, leaving 6 bases not matched to a gene. CDR3 amino acids: CASSRTGGPEAFF. The CDR3 region has the DNA TGTGCCAGCAGCCGCACAGGGGGTCCTGAAGCTTTCTTT.

This rearrangement joins TRBV28 to TRBJ1-3, with D perhaps matching TRBD1 (5 bases). The germline V gene has CDR1 MDHEN and CDR2 SYDVKM. This CDR3 spans 16 amino acids. With 3 bases removed from V and 8 bases from J, the gap between germline ends came to 20 bases. For the CDR3, the DNA is TGTGCCAGCAGTTTCCCCTCTCGACAAGGGGAAGACACCATATATTTT. Amino acids: CASSFPSRQGEDTIYF.

The V and J genes are TRBV7-2 and TRBJ2-5, with TRBD1 matching 7 bases. The J segment lost 0 bases and the V segment lost 5 bases, leaving 3 bases of the junction unmatched. CDR1 is SGHTA, CDR2 FQGNSA, per germline. This CDR3 comprises 14 residues. CDR3 DNA: TGTGCCAGCAGCCGGGACAGCCACCAAGAGACCCAGTACTTC. As protein: CASSRDSHQETQYF.

There are a few counts of this clone. The rearrangement uses TRBV15 and TRBJ1-5; no clear D gene. CDR1 is LNHNV and CDR2 is YYDKDF in the germline V gene (reference sequence). The germline V and J ends were trimmed by 1 base and 9 bases, with 7 bases remaining between them. There are 12 residues in the CDR3. CDR3 coding DNA: TGTGCCACCAGCAGAGGTGGCGGGCCCCAGCATTTT. Its translation: CATSRGGGPQHF.

This CDR3 reads CASNYRGPTNEKLFF. The CDR3 nucleotides are TGTGCCAGCAACTACAGGGGGCCAACTAATGAAAAACTGTTTTTT. This rearrangement joins TRBV6-5 to TRBJ1-4; TRBD1 matches 9 bases. From germline, CDR1 is MNHEY and CDR2 SVGAGI. V gave up 7 bases and J gave up 0 bases; unmatched junction bases: 3. The CDR3 is made up of 15 amino acids.

The chain couples TRBV7-9 to TRBJ1-1, with D unresolved. Germline V gene lookup returns CDR1 SEHNR and CDR2 FQNEAQ (reference sequence). Trimming removed 3 bases at V and 7 bases at J, with 9 bases between. This CDR3 has 12 residues. The CDR3 region has the DNA TGTGCCAGCAGCTTGATAGCCAGTGAAGCTTTCTTT. It codes for CASSLIASEAFF.

V gene TRBV23-1 combines with J gene TRBJ1-4; D is ambiguous. Being an ORF, TRBV23-1 has a function that is uncertain. The V and J ends lost 3 bases and 3 bases respectively, with 14 bases between them. The CDR3 loop spans 16 amino acids. CDR3 DNA sequence: TGCGCCAGCAGTCACGGTGCTGGAGCGGCTAATGAAAAACTGTTTTTT. This sequence encodes CASSHGAGAANEKLFF.

The gene calls are TRBV7-9 and TRBJ1-3; D not resolved. The V gene's germline CDR1 is SEHNR and CDR2 FQNEAQ (reference sequence). Trimming cost V 7 bases and J 0 bases, with 19 bases left between them. The CDR3 loop spans 17 amino acids. CDR3 protein: CASTPRLAGISGNTIYF. The CDR3 coding sequence is TGTGCCAGCACCCCTCGGTTGGCGGGGATCTCTGGAAACACCATATATTTT.

This chain uses TRBV4-1 with TRBJ1-2; TRBD1 agrees at 10 bases. The CDR3 contains 14 residues. CDR1 and CDR2 (germline): MGHRA, YSYEKL. J lost 8 bases, V lost 4 bases, and 7 bases had no gene match. In DNA form, the CDR3 reads TGCGCCAGCAGCCGTGGGACAGGGGAATGGGGCTACACCTTC. It encodes CASSRGTGEWGYTF.

This clone has just a few counts. This sequence joins TRBV7-9 and TRBJ1-5; no firm D call. The CDR3 is 13 residues long. Germline V lookup: CDR1 SEHNR, CDR2 FQNEAQ (reference sequence). Between the trimmed V and J ends, which lost 2 bases and 5 bases, there was a span of 7 bases. The CDR3 region has the DNA TGTGCCAGCAGCTTACCCGGTTATCAGCCCCAGCATTTT. Translated: CASSLPGYQPQHF. Variable domain in full (rest from reference TRBV7-9 and TRBJ1-5): DTGVSQNPRHKITKRGQNVTFRCDPISEHNRLYWYRQTLGQGPEFLTYFQNEAQLEKSRLLSDRFSAERPKGSFSTLEIQRTEQGDSAMYLCASSLPGYQPQHFGDGTRLSIL.